The 2 T cell receptor beta chains listed next were all sequenced from one sample in a study of blood T cell repertoires in COVID-19. TCRdb's copy holds only in-frame clones and misses some; the assay was immunoSEQ multiplex PCR. The sample yields almost 95,000 clones, 70% to 85% seen once. The sequencing input was peripheral blood. The receptor set was obtained from a woman aged 55-69 years in a cohort sampled during active or convalescent COVID-19.

The chain is built from TRBV4-3 and TRBJ1-6; 8 bases agree with TRBD1. CDR3 length: 15 residues. Unmatched junction bases numbered 7, after V lost 3 bases and J lost 9 bases. Per germline, CDR1 LGHNA and CDR2 YSLEER. In DNA form, the CDR3 reads TGCGCCAGCAGCCACCGGACAGGGCCGGGTTCACCCCTCCACTTT. Protein: CASSHRTGPGSPLHF.

In this sample, this clone turned up a few times. The chain is built from TRBV3-1 (or the pseudogene TRBV3-2) and TRBJ2-3, with TRBD2 matching 11 bases. CDR1 is LGHDT, CDR2 YNNKEL, per germline (reference sequence). Unmatched junction bases numbered 12, after V lost 0 bases and J lost 4 bases. This CDR3 is built from 19 residues. In DNA, the CDR3 is TGTGCCAGCAGCCAAGAATACCCGGCCCTAGCGGGGGGTTCAGATACGCAGTATTTT. It is translated as CASSQEYPALAGGSDTQYF.